The rows below give T cell receptor beta chains drawn from one sample of a study of cytomegalovirus exposure and HLA in healthy donors. Libraries were prepared by immunoSEQ multiplex PCR; TCRdb keeps only in-frame clonotypes and omits some of them. The sample lists some 110,000 clones; 70% were seen once. Material for sequencing was PBMCs. These receptors originate from a man aged 30 to 45 in good health and CMV-seropositive. CDR3s include the opening cysteine and the closing phenylalanine or tryptophan. A D gene is named only where the DNA matches it firmly. Some rows mark clone size as missing; the rest say once, few, many or name a class of expanded clone.

j_gene,v_gene,len,abundance,d_gene,CDR3nt,CDR3aa
TRBJ1-2,TRBV19,14,few,-,TGTGCCAGTAGTTTCCAACAGGGAGAAGGTGGCTACACCTTC,CASSFQQGEGGYTF
TRBJ1-2,TRBV19,13,-,-,TGTGCCAGTAGTATAGACCAGGGCTGGGGCTACACCTTC,CASSIDQGWGYTF
TRBJ1-3,TRBV9,15,few,-,TGTGCCAGCAGCCAGGTGGCAACCACTGGAAACACCATATATTTT,CASSQVATTGNTIYF
TRBJ1-1,TRBV5-1,13,few,-,TGCGCCAGCAGCTTGGGAGTTGACACTGAAGCTTTCTTT,CASSLGVDTEAFF
TRBJ1-1,TRBV7-9,15,-,TRBD1,TGTGCCAGCAGCTTACTAACAGGGGGAGGTACTGAAGCTTTCTTT,CASSLLTGGGTEAFF
TRBJ2-2,TRBV19,14,-,-,TGTGCCAGTAGGGTCCGGGAGTTTACCGGGGAGCTGTTTTTT,CASRVREFTGELFF
TRBJ1-6,TRBV4-1,15,-,-,TGCGCCAGCAGCCAAGTAATGGGGGCAAATTCACCCCTCCACTTT,CASSQVMGANSPLHF
TRBJ2-1,TRBV28,15,-,TRBD2,TGTGCCAGCAGTTTCAGACTAGCGGGAGACCATGAGCAGTTCTTC,CASSFRLAGDHEQFF
TRBJ2-5,TRBV10-3,14,-,-,TGTGCCATCAGTGAGTCGTCATTTCAAGAGACCCAGTACTTC,CAISESSFQETQYF
TRBJ2-1,TRBV15,16,-,TRBD2,TGTGCCACCAGCAGTAATAGCGGGGGGGCCGACAATGAGCAGTTCTTC,CATSSNSGGADNEQFF
TRBJ2-3,TRBV4-2,15,-,TRBD2,TGTGCCAGCACCGACCTACTAGCGGCCACAGATACGCAGTATTTT,CASTDLLAATDTQYF
TRBJ2-5,TRBV5-1,15,-,-,TGCGCCAGCAGCTTGGCCGGTGAGGTACTGGAGACCCAGTACTTC,CASSLAGEVLETQYF
TRBJ2-3,TRBV28,14,-,-,TGTGCCAGCAGTTCTCAGGGACTCACAGATACGCAGTATTTT,CASSSQGLTDTQYF
TRBJ1-3,TRBV30,14,-,-,TGTGCCTGGAGGAGCCAGGGCTCTGGAAACACCATATATTTT,CAWRSQGSGNTIYF
TRBJ2-1,TRBV9,20,-,TRBD2,TGTGCCAGCAGCGGATTGTCGTCCACTAGCGGGATGAGCTCCTACAATGAGCAGTTCTTC,CASSGLSSTSGMSSYNEQFF
TRBJ2-6,TRBV6-1,15,few,-,TGTGCCAGCAGTGAATGGGCGCCTGGGGCCAACGTCCTGACTTTC,CASSEWAPGANVLTF
TRBJ1-4,TRBV18,20,-,TRBD1,TGTGCCAGCTCACCACCGTGGAGGGACGGGCGGGGACAGCATAATGAAAAACTGTTTTTT,CASSPPWRDGRGQHNEKLFF
TRBJ1-1,TRBV5-5,15,-,-,TGTGCCAGCAGCTCGAAGACTGCCATGAACACTGAAGCTTTCTTT,CASSSKTAMNTEAFF
TRBJ2-6,TRBV28,17,-,TRBD1,TGTGCCAGCAGAGACAGACACAGGGGGTCTGGGGCCAACGTCCTGACTTTC,CASRDRHRGSGANVLTF
TRBJ2-1,TRBV7-2,15,-,TRBD2,TGTGCCAGCAGCTCGGGACTAGCGGGAGCTGATGAGCAGTTCTTC,CASSSGLAGADEQFF
TRBJ2-5,TRBV6-5,10,-,-,TGTGCCAGCACGGGGGAGACCCAGTACTTC,CASTGETQYF
TRBJ2-1,TRBV9,16,few,-,TGTGCCAGCAGCTCGCTGACTCAGAGCTCCTACAATGAGCAGTTCTTC,CASSSLTQSSYNEQFF
TRBJ1-4,TRBV25-1,14,-,-,TGTGCCAGCACCGACCGGGTAAGCGGTGAAAAACTGTTTTTT,CASTDRVSGEKLFF
TRBJ1-3,TRBV9,14,-,TRBD1,TGTGCCAGCAGCCCTAGGGACAGGGGAAACACCATATATTTT,CASSPRDRGNTIYF
TRBJ2-7,TRBV11-2,13,-,-,TGTGCCAGCAGCTTAAACGCGGGCTACGAGCAGTACTTC,CASSLNAGYEQYF
TRBJ1-1,TRBV13,15,-,-,TGTGCCAGCAGCTTAGCGAGGAGCATGAACACTGAAGCTTTCTTT,CASSLARSMNTEAFF
TRBJ2-3,TRBV4-1,16,-,TRBD2,TGCGCCAGCAGCCGCCCAGCGGGGGGGAGCACAGATACGCAGTATTTT,CASSRPAGGSTDTQYF
TRBJ2-3,TRBV7-6,15,-,-,TGTGCCAGCAGCTCAGTCCCCCTAGTCACAGATACGCAGTATTTT,CASSSVPLVTDTQYF
TRBJ2-7,TRBV5-5,15,-,-,TGTGCCAGCAGCTTGGAGGGGAATCGGAGGGACGAGCAGTACTTC,CASSLEGNRRDEQYF
TRBJ1-2,TRBV28,13,many,-,TGTGCCAGCAGTTTTCGAACAGGGTATGGCTACACCTTC,CASSFRTGYGYTF